This T cell receptor (beta chain) was identified during a study of technical replicates of blood from several donors. Profiled with immunoSEQ multiplex PCR; TCRdb holds only in-frame clones, not every one. The table records roughly 100,000 clones, 96% of them present only once. Germline V gene lookup returns CDR1 SGHNT and CDR2 YYREEE (reference sequence). This CDR3 has 15 residues. J lost 0 bases, V lost 4 bases, and 4 bases had no gene match. Sequencing was carried out using T cells isolated from PBMCs. The origin of this receptor is a human donor in good health. V gene TRBV5-4 combines with J gene TRBJ2-7; 10 positions match TRBD2. The CDR3 here is CASSSPSGSSYEQYF. Here the CDR3 DNA reads TGTGCCAGCAGCAGTCCTAGCGGGAGCTCCTACGAGCAGTACTTC.